Below, 16 T cell receptor beta chains from the same sample are listed, as sequenced in a study of blood T cell repertoires in COVID-19. Clones were read by immunoSEQ multiplex PCR, and TCRdb kept only the in-frame ones, dropping some. The data show about 200,000 clones, around 90% seen once. Sequencing used peripheral blood. The receptors here all came from a man between 60 and 75 years old with acute or convalescent COVID-19.

The genes are TRBV12-3 or TRBV12-4 and TRBJ2-1, with unresolved D. The CDR3 length is 12 residues. Trimming removed 8 bases at V and 8 bases at J, with 13 bases between. The CDR3 coding sequence is TGTGCCAGCGGGCAAGGTTTCGATGAGCAGTTCTTC. This sequence encodes CASGQGFDEQFF.

Note on this clone: The germline gene is not matched at one end of the junction; a read error may be the cause. This chain links TRBV20-1 with TRBJ2-7, with a possible D match to TRBD1 (6 bases). This CDR3 is built from 11 residues. Germline CDR1 reads DFQATT; CDR2 reads SNEGSKA (reference sequence). CDR3 bases: TGCAGTGCTGGAGACAGGATCGAGCAGTACTTC. This encodes CSAGDRIEQYF.

The genes are TRBV11-2 and TRBJ1-6; TRBD1 matches at 7 bases. The ends lost 3 bases at V and 0 bases at J; junction bases unmatched: 8. The CDR3 consists of 18 residues. From germline, CDR1 is SGHAT and CDR2 FQNNGV. CDR3 in DNA: TGTGCCAGCAGCTTTTCCGAACAGGGGAGCTCCTATAATTCACCCCTCCACTTT. Its protein product is CASSFSEQGSSYNSPLHF. Drawing the rest from reference TRBV11-2 and TRBJ1-6, the complete variable domain is EAGVAQSPRYKIIEKRQSVAFWCNPISGHATLYWYQQILGQGPKLLIQFQNNGVVDDSQLPKDRFSAERLKGVDSTLKIQPAKLEDSAVYLCASSFSEQGSSYNSPLHFGNGTRLTVT.

In regard to this clone: The same CDR3 is also encoded by other DNA sequences in this sample. This chain uses TRBV15 with TRBJ2-5; 9 nucleotides agree with TRBD1. Germline loops: CDR1 LNHNV, CDR2 YYDKDF (reference sequence). The CDR3 loop spans 14 amino acids. Trimming removed 3 bases from V and 1 base from J; junction bases left unmatched: 0. CDR3 coding DNA: TGTGCCACCAGCAGGGACAGGGGCCAAGAGACCCAGTACTTC. Its translation: CATSRDRGQETQYF. Supplemented by reference TRBV15 and TRBJ2-5, the full variable domain reads DAMVIQNPRYQVTQFGKPVTLSCSQTLNHNVMYWYQQKSSQAPKLLFHYYDKDFNNEADTPDNFQSRRPNTSFCFLDIRSPGLGDTAMYLCATSRDRGQETQYFGPGTRLLVL.

This clone appeared a single time. V is TRBV7-2 and J is TRBJ1-2; D is unresolved. The CDR3 extends over 14 amino acids. Germline CDR1 SGHTA, CDR2 FQGNSA. Trimming left V 5 bases short and J 4 bases short, with 14 bases between. This chain's CDR3 is CASSPTREGYGYTF. The CDR3 bases are TGTGCCAGCAGCCCGACGCGGGAGGGCTATGGCTACACCTTC.

The J gene is TRBJ1-6, the V gene TRBV6-5, with 10 nucleotides matching TRBD1. CDR1 and CDR2 from the germline V gene are MNHEY and SVGAGI. With 2 bases clipped from V and 12 bases from J, the junction kept 10 bases outside the gene matches. CDR3 length: 16 amino acids. CDR3 sequence reads: CASSYGGTGDLLPLHF. CDR3 DNA: TGTGCCAGCAGTTACGGGGGGACAGGGGATCTTTTACCCCTCCACTTT.

J is TRBJ1-1 and V is TRBV28; D might be TRBD1 (5 bases). CDR1 is MDHEN and CDR2 is SYDVKM in the germline V gene. Trimming left V 2 bases short and J 4 bases short, with 14 bases between. The CDR3 is 15 amino acids. The chain's CDR3 is CASSLGGQGGTEAFF. The CDR3 DNA follows: TGTGCCAGCAGTTTAGGAGGCCAGGGAGGCACTGAAGCTTTCTTT.

This rearrangement joins TRBV7-2 to TRBJ2-5; D is perhaps TRBD1 (6 bases). CDR3 length: 17 residues. Germline-derived CDR1 and CDR2 are SGHTA and FQGNSA. The ends were cut back, 1 base at V and 1 base at J, with 16 bases in the middle. The CDR3 region has the DNA TGTGCCAGCAGCTTAGGTGGGGGCCTCTACGTCCAAGAGACCCAGTACTTC. Its protein is CASSLGGGLYVQETQYF. Variable domain in full (rest from reference TRBV7-2 and TRBJ2-5): GAGVSQSPSNKVTEKGKDVELRCDPISGHTALYWYRQSLGQGLEFLIYFQGNSAPDKSGLPSDRFSAERTGGSVSTLTIQRTQQEDSAVYLCASSLGGGLYVQETQYFGPGTRLLVL.

This chain joins TRBV7-2 and TRBJ1-2; weak D call: TRBD1 (6 bases). Germline V lookup: CDR1 SGHTA, CDR2 FQGNSA. This CDR3 has 15 amino acids. Trimming removed 5 bases from V and 0 bases from J, with 13 bases in between. The CDR3: CASSDRGGSNYGYTF. The DNA for the CDR3 is TGTGCCAGCAGCGACAGAGGGGGATCTAACTATGGCTACACCTTC.

In this sample, this clone turned up a few times. V is TRBV27 and J is TRBJ1-2, with a tentative D call TRBD1 (6 bases). V lost 5 bases, J lost 4 bases, and 11 bases lay in between. The germline CDR1 and CDR2 sequences are MNHEY and SMNVEV (reference sequence). This CDR3 has 13 residues. CDR3 coding DNA: TGTGCCAGCAGTCCCCTGGACAGCTATGGCTACACCTTC. It codes for CASSPLDSYGYTF.

A single count supports this clone. This chain links TRBV27 with TRBJ1-4; D remains unclear. V dropped 5 bases and J dropped 4 bases, with 8 bases sitting between them. CDR1 is MNHEY, CDR2 SMNVEV, per germline (reference sequence). There are 13 residues in the CDR3. The CDR3 reads CASSTAVNEKLFF. The CDR3 DNA reads TGTGCCAGCAGTACCGCAGTTAATGAAAAACTGTTTTTT.

V and J are TRBV28 and TRBJ2-1; 13 nucleotides align to TRBD2. With 7 bases clipped from V and 0 bases from J, the junction kept 9 bases outside the gene matches. Per germline, CDR1 MDHEN and CDR2 SYDVKM. The CDR3 extends over 18 amino acids. CDR3 sequence: CASTRGLAGSGSYNEQFF. The CDR3 DNA reads as TGTGCCAGCACGAGGGGACTAGCGGGGAGTGGCTCCTACAATGAGCAGTTCTTC.

V and J are TRBV28 and TRBJ1-5; D gene uncertain. The length of the CDR3 is 15 residues. Per the germline V gene, CDR1 is MDHEN and CDR2 is SYDVKM. The V end was cut by 0 bases, the J end by 7 bases, with 13 bases between. The CDR3, as DNA: TGTGCCAGCAGTTTATGGAGGGCCCCGGGGCAGCCCCAGCATTTT. Translating it yields CASSLWRAPGQPQHF.

This clone is a singleton in its sample. The rearrangement joins TRBV5-4 to TRBJ2-3; 7 bases fit TRBD2. The CDR3 runs to 14 residues. J lost 6 bases, V lost 4 bases, and 8 bases had no gene match. CDR1 and CDR2 (germline): SGHNT, YYREEE (reference sequence). The CDR3 is CASSGGRGRDTQYF. The CDR3 nucleotides read TGTGCCAGCAGCGGCGGGAGAGGGCGCGATACGCAGTATTTT.

The chain carries TRBV6-5 and TRBJ2-2; tentative D call: TRBD2 (6 bases). CDR1 and CDR2 (germline): MNHEY, SVGAGI. The CDR3 covers 16 residues. The germline V and J ends were trimmed by 2 bases and 0 bases, with 10 bases remaining between them. This CDR3 reads CASSYLRGTNTGELFF. CDR3 DNA: TGTGCCAGCAGTTACCTCCGGGGGACGAACACCGGGGAGCTGTTTTTT.

The chain carries TRBV3-1 (or the pseudogene TRBV3-2) and TRBJ2-4, with D possibly matching TRBD2 (5 bases). V was cut by 3 bases and J by 9 bases, with 9 bases left in between. This CDR3 region has 12 residues. Germline values: CDR1 LGHDT, CDR2 YNNKEL (reference sequence). The CDR3 bases are TGTGCCAGCAGCCATTATGGGAGCATTCAGTACTTC. As protein: CASSHYGSIQYF.